The clone carrying this T cell receptor beta chain was counted only a few times. Combining a sample-barcoded 5' primer with a J-beta primer mix, a second PCR ran for roughly 7 to 11 cycles. TCRdb reanalysed the 5' RACE reads using MiXCR and keeps one entry per CDR3 protein. The data show 1.4 million to 1.5 million distinct CDR3 sequences, around 42% seen once. The CDR3 is 15 residues long. Germline lookup yields CDR1 MNHNY and CDR2 SVGAGI (reference sequence). V was clipped by 8 bases and J by 1 base, with 18 bases between them. The source of the sample is a study of blood T cells in healthy people across ages.

The source is a woman between 18 and 30 years old in good health. Sequenced material: blood. The chain recombines TRBV6-6 with TRBJ2-7; the D call may be TRBD1 or TRBD2 (6 bases each). The chain's CDR3 is CASLLWGAESYEQYF. The CDR3 nucleotides read TGTGCCAGCTTACTCTGGGGGGCAGAGTCCTACGAGCAGTACTTC.